Shown below are 19 T cell receptor beta chains from a single sample sequenced in a study of blood T cell repertoires in COVID-19. Produced via immunoSEQ multiplex PCR; TCRdb's table is partial and in-frame only. The sample contains tens of thousands of clones, around 82% of which appear only once. Input material: peripheral blood. These receptors were obtained from an elderly woman with acute or convalescent COVID-19.

A few counts support this clone. The J gene is TRBJ1-4, the V gene TRBV28; D may be TRBD1 (5 bases). The CDR3 runs 14 residues. Germline V gene lookup returns CDR1 MDHEN and CDR2 SYDVKM. Trimming took 2 bases from V and 4 from J, leaving 8 bases between them. The CDR3 here is CASSLPGFNEKLFF. As DNA, the CDR3 is TGTGCCAGCAGTTTACCAGGGTTTAATGAAAAACTGTTTTTT. The variable domain in full, completed from reference TRBV28 and TRBJ1-4, reads DVKVTQSSRYLVKRTGEKVFLECVQDMDHENMFWYRQDPGLGLRLIYFSYDVKMKEKGDIPEGYSVSREKKERFSLILESASTNQTSMYLCASSLPGFNEKLFFGSGTQLSVL.

The V gene is TRBV28, the J gene TRBJ2-3; TRBD1 matches at 7 bases. CDR1 and CDR2 from the germline V gene are MDHEN and SYDVKM. The V gene end was trimmed by 3 bases and the J gene end by 10 bases; junction bases not matched to a gene: 7. The CDR3 has 13 amino acids. The CDR3 bases are TGTGCCAGCAGTTTCGGGACAGCGGCTCCGCAGTATTTT. Translating gives CASSFGTAAPQYF. Complete variable domain (other parts from reference TRBV28 and TRBJ2-3): DVKVTQSSRYLVKRTGEKVFLECVQDMDHENMFWYRQDPGLGLRLIYFSYDVKMKEKGDIPEGYSVSREKKERFSLILESASTNQTSMYLCASSFGTAAPQYFGPGTRLTVL.

V gene TRBV28 combines with J gene TRBJ1-1; D uncertain. Germline-derived CDR1 and CDR2 are MDHEN and SYDVKM. The CDR3 spans 12 residues. V dropped 3 bases and J dropped 8 bases, with 10 bases sitting between them. The CDR3: CASSLGLTEAFF. The CDR3 nucleotides read TGTGCCAGCAGTTTGGGCCTTACCGAAGCTTTCTTT.

V gene TRBV20-1 combines with J gene TRBJ1-1, with a weak D call TRBD1 (5 bases). V lost 5 bases and J lost 3, with 7 bases in between. Germline CDR1 is DFQATT and CDR2 is SNEGSKA (reference sequence). This CDR3 is 11 amino acids long. The CDR3 spells CSAQQDTEAFF. The CDR3 region has the DNA TGCAGTGCTCAACAGGACACTGAAGCTTTCTTT.

The rearrangement joins TRBV2 to TRBJ1-1; the D is unclear. The CDR3 extends over 15 amino acids. V dropped 6 bases and J dropped 3 bases, with 17 bases sitting between them. CDR1 and CDR2 (germline): SNHLY, FYNNEI. CDR3 DNA sequence: TGTGCCAGCAGAGGTGACATCCCCGTGGACACTGAAGCTTTCTTT. It translates to CASRGDIPVDTEAFF.

This chain connects TRBV2 to TRBJ1-3; TRBD1 is a possible D gene (6 bases). The CDR3 spans 14 residues. The germline gives CDR1 SNHLY, CDR2 FYNNEI. With 9 bases removed from V and 0 bases from J, the gap between germline ends came to 12 bases. The CDR3 sequence: CASRGGTSGNTIYF. The CDR3 nucleotides read TGTGCCAGTCGGGGGGGCACCTCTGGAAACACCATATATTTT.

This chain links TRBV12-3 or TRBV12-4 with TRBJ2-7; no clear D. The CDR3 extends over 13 amino acids. Between the trimmed V and J ends, which lost 5 bases and 5 bases, there was a span of 13 bases. The CDR3 region is CASSKPPRNEQYF. Written as DNA, the CDR3 is TGTGCCAGCAGTAAACCCCCCAGGAACGAGCAGTACTTC.

This chain uses TRBV15 with TRBJ1-5; D perhaps matches TRBD1 (6 bases). Trimming removed 5 bases from V and 6 bases from J, with 14 bases in between. The CDR3 extends over 14 amino acids. Germline CDR1 and CDR2: LNHNV and YYDKDF (reference sequence). In DNA, the CDR3 is TGTGCCACCAGCCCACGACAGGCCGGTCAGCCCCAGCATTTT. It codes for CATSPRQAGQPQHF.

This clone has more than one count but fewer than ten. The rearrangement uses TRBV7-2 and TRBJ2-1; TRBD1 matches at 7 bases. The germline V gene encodes CDR1 SGHTA and CDR2 FQGNSA. This CDR3 is built from 16 residues. Trimming took 5 bases from V and 3 from J; bases not matched to a gene: 10. The CDR3 nucleotides are TGTGCCAGCAGCCGGACGGGACAGACAGTCTACAATGAGCAGTTCTTC. Its protein is CASSRTGQTVYNEQFF.

The CDR3 region is CASRETGEAFF. For the CDR3, the DNA is TGTGCCAGCAGGGAGACGGGAGAAGCTTTCTTT. V gene TRBV2 combines with J gene TRBJ1-1; the D is unclear. CDR3 size: 11 residues. Looked up from germline, CDR1 is SNHLY and CDR2 is FYNNEI. Trimming stripped 6 bases from V and 8 bases from J, with 10 bases between. Together with reference TRBV2 and TRBJ1-1, the CDR3 gives the full variable domain: EPEVTQTPSHQVTQMGQEVILRCVPISNHLYFYWYRQILGQKVEFLVSFYNNEISEKSEIFDDQFSVERPDGSNFTLKIRSTKLEDSAMYFCASRETGEAFFGQGTRLTVV.

This chain connects TRBV19 to TRBJ2-1, with 10 positions matching TRBD1. V was pared by 8 bases and J by 6 bases, with 10 bases of the junction left unmatched. The CDR3 sequence is 15 residues long. The germline V gene encodes CDR1 LNHDA and CDR2 SQIVND (reference sequence). The CDR3 coding sequence is TGTGCCAGTCGCCCGAGGGACAGGGGTCTCAATGAGCAGTTCTTC. This encodes CASRPRDRGLNEQFF.

The genes are TRBV6-6 and TRBJ1-2; 9 bases fit TRBD1. CDR3 length: 14 amino acids. V was clipped by 5 bases and J by 8 bases; unmatched bases: 9. Germline loops: CDR1 MNHNY, CDR2 SVGAGI (reference sequence). CDR3 residues: CASSRQGVQEGYTF. CDR3 in DNA: TGTGCCAGCAGTCGACAGGGGGTGCAGGAGGGCTACACCTTC.

The V gene is TRBV14, the J gene TRBJ2-2; 8 bases match TRBD1. Germline V CDR1 and CDR2: SGHDN, FVKESK. The J segment lost 4 bases and the V segment lost 2 bases, leaving 9 bases of the junction unmatched. The CDR3 runs to 17 residues. Written as DNA, the CDR3 is TGTGCCAGCAGCCAATTAGGCTTCCAGGGGGCCACCGGGGAGCTGTTTTTT. As protein: CASSQLGFQGATGELFF.

The rearrangement links TRBV2 to TRBJ1-5, with 12 bases identical to TRBD1. Germline CDR1 is SNHLY and CDR2 is FYNNEI. V shed 7 bases, J shed 4 bases, and the junction held 5 bases outside the gene matches. The CDR3 runs 15 residues. In DNA, the CDR3 is TGTGCCAGCACCGGGGACAGGGGGCCAAATCAGCCCCAGCATTTT. This encodes CASTGDRGPNQPQHF.

The V and J genes are TRBV3-1 (or the pseudogene TRBV3-2) and TRBJ1-2; TRBD1 matches 7 bases. V lost 4 bases to trimming and J lost 0 bases; unmatched junction nucleotides: 8. Germline V lookup: CDR1 LGHDT, CDR2 YNNKEL (reference sequence). The CDR3 is 16 amino acids. The CDR3 DNA sequence: TGTGCCAGCAGCCCCCATCAGGGGGATTCTAACTATGGCTACACCTTC. Residues: CASSPHQGDSNYGYTF.

The chain recombines TRBV7-9 with TRBJ2-5; 9 positions match TRBD1. CDR1 is SEHNR and CDR2 is FQNEAQ in the germline V gene (reference sequence). The CDR3 is 17 amino acids. Germline trimming cut 1 base from V and 3 bases from J; bases unmatched to any gene: 9. For the CDR3, the DNA is TGTGCCAGCAGCTTAGGCCACAGGGGGCAGGAGAAAGAGACCCAGTACTTC. Amino acids: CASSLGHRGQEKETQYF.

This sequence joins TRBV6-5 and TRBJ1-4; 9 bases fit TRBD1. This CDR3 has 16 residues. V lost 0 bases to trimming and J lost 4 bases; unmatched junction nucleotides: 3. Germline-derived CDR1 and CDR2 are MNHEY and SVGAGI. The CDR3 DNA reads as TGTGCCAGCAGTTACTCGACGGGACAGGGTAATGAAAAACTGTTTTTT. Encoded protein: CASSYSTGQGNEKLFF.

The chain has TRBV5-1 and TRBJ1-1, with 7 bases lining up with TRBD1. The length of the CDR3 is 15 residues. CDR1 is SGHRS and CDR2 is YFSETQ in the germline V gene. V trimming: 1 base; J trimming: 3 bases; junction bases outside the gene matches: 6. CDR3 loop: CASSLTGVDYTEAFF. The DNA of the CDR3 is TGCGCCAGCAGCTTGACAGGGGTGGATTACACTGAAGCTTTCTTT.

The gene calls are TRBV6-1 and TRBJ1-3; TRBD1 matches at 10 bases. Germline V lookup: CDR1 MNHNS, CDR2 SASEGT. V lost 0 bases to trimming and J lost 2 bases; unmatched junction nucleotides: 19. CDR3 length: 22 amino acids. The CDR3 sequence is CASSEALPPGTGDELTGNTIYF. In DNA, the CDR3 is TGTGCCAGCAGTGAAGCGCTTCCCCCAGGGACAGGGGATGAGCTGACTGGAAACACCATATATTTT.